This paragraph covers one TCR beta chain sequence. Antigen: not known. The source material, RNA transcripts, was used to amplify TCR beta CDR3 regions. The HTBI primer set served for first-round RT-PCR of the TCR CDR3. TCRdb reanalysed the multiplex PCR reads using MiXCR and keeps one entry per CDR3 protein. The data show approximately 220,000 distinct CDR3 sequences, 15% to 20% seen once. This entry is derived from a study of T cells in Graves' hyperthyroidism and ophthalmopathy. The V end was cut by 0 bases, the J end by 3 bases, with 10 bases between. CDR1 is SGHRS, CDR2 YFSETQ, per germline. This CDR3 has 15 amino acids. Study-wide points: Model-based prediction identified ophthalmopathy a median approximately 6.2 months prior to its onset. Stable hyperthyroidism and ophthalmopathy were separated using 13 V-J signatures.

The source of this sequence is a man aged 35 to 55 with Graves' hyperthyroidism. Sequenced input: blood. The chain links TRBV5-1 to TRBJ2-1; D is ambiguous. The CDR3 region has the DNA TGCGCCAGCAGCTTGGGTTCCGGAAACTACAATGAGCAGTTCTTC. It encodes CASSLGSGNYNEQFF.